The 15 T cell receptor beta chains listed next were all sequenced from one sample in a study of human T cells and chemical hapten exposure. The time point is: patch test 3, about 24 weeks after DPC sensitization. Treatment described: therapeutic diphenylcyclopropenone sensitization with weekly scalp DPC. MiXCR, run by TCRdb on the RACE reads, gives a single entry per CDR3 protein. This sample yields just over 70,000 distinct CDR3 sequences, of which roughly 10% are seen a single time; 1.4% belongs to the top ten. The sample here was whole blood, taken in connection with sensitization to the hapten diphenylcyclopropenone (DPC). These receptors all stem from a woman aged 45-65 years with alopecia areata. Some clones in this sample may be carry-over from other donors' samples.

This clonotype was seen ten or more times. The chain carries TRBV10-2 and TRBJ2-3, with 10 bases fitting TRBD2. The CDR3 totals 13 residues. CDR1 is WSHSY and CDR2 is SAAADI in the germline V gene. V was pared by 8 bases and J by 4 bases, with 3 bases of the junction left unmatched. CDR3 sequence: CASFLAGADTQYF. The DNA of the CDR3 is TGCGCCAGCTTCCTAGCGGGGGCAGATACGCAGTATTTT.

This chain joins TRBV5-4 and TRBJ2-1; D may be TRBD2 (5 bases). The CDR3 loop spans 16 amino acids. Trimming left V 0 bases short and J 4 bases short, with 14 bases between. Germline CDR1 and CDR2: SGHNT and YYREEE (reference sequence). The CDR3 loop reads CASSLGSGTPYNEQFF. The CDR3, as DNA: TGTGCCAGCAGCTTGGGGAGCGGAACCCCTTACAATGAGCAGTTCTTC.

This clonotype occurred a few times. The chain is built from TRBV7-9 and TRBJ1-5; 7 nucleotides agree with TRBD1. After removal of 7 bases from V and 4 bases from J, the junction contained 7 bases not matched to a gene. The germline V gene has CDR1 SEHNR and CDR2 FQNEAQ (reference sequence). This CDR3 has 14 residues. The CDR3 DNA reads as TGTGCCAGCACCATAGGGGGCCTGAATCAGCCCCAGCATTTT. Protein product: CASTIGGLNQPQHF.

The chain combines TRBV10-3 with TRBJ1-5; 9 bases match TRBD1. The CDR3 totals 15 residues. Germline V gene sequence: CDR1 ENHRY, CDR2 SYGVKD. V lost 2 bases and J lost 9; bases outside the gene matches: 8. The CDR3 DNA reads TGTGCCATCAGTGAGACCCCCGACAGGGGGGGGCCCCAGCATTTT. It translates to CAISETPDRGGPQHF.

There are a few counts of this clonotype. This CDR3 reads CASSLVGSQETQYF. The CDR3, as DNA: TGTGCCAGCAGTTTAGTAGGATCCCAAGAGACCCAGTACTTC. J is TRBJ2-5 and V is TRBV12-3 or TRBV12-4; D ambiguous. Trimming pared 1 base from V and 1 base from J, leaving 7 bases between. The CDR3 sequence is 14 residues long.

The chain is built from TRBV7-6 and TRBJ2-3; perhaps D is TRBD1 or TRBD2 (6 bases each). Germline V gene data show CDR1 as SGHVS and CDR2 as FNYEAQ. V was cut by 2 bases and J by 6 bases, with 18 bases left in between. The CDR3 has 16 residues. CDR3 sequence: CASSLIPTGAGDTQYF. CDR3 in DNA: TGTGCCAGCAGCTTAATTCCGACGGGGGCTGGGGATACGCAGTATTTT.

This clonotype was detected ten times or more. The chain links TRBV15 to TRBJ2-3; no definite D call. The V end was cut by 0 bases, the J end by 0 bases, with 4 bases between. The CDR3 extends over 14 amino acids. Germline loops: CDR1 LNHNV, CDR2 YYDKDF (reference sequence). The CDR3 DNA follows: TGTGCCACCAGCAGAGAGAGAAGCACAGATACGCAGTATTTT. Its translation: CATSRERSTDTQYF.

The rearrangement uses TRBV6-6 and TRBJ1-2; 7 bases map to TRBD1. The CDR3 length is 18 residues. Trimming at V came to 4 bases and at J to 1 base, leaving 15 bases not matched to a gene. The germline V gene has CDR1 MNHNY and CDR2 SVGAGI (reference sequence). Here the CDR3 reads CASSLSGQALTFNYGYTF. DNA of the CDR3: TGTGCCAGCAGTTTATCCGGACAGGCCCTGACCTTTAACTATGGCTACACCTTC.

This clonotype occurred many times. The chain uses TRBV5-1 and TRBJ1-2; D is possibly TRBD1 (5 bases). V was clipped by 4 bases and J by 4 bases, with 14 bases between them. The CDR3 loop spans 14 amino acids. Germline V lookup: CDR1 SGHRS, CDR2 YFSETQ. CDR3 sequence: CASSPPDTFYGYTF. The CDR3 bases are TGCGCCAGCAGCCCCCCGGACACTTTCTATGGCTACACCTTC.

This chain joins TRBV7-2 and TRBJ1-5; the D gene is possibly TRBD1 (5 bases). The V end lost 9 bases, the J end lost 6 bases, and 21 bases lay between the germline ends. Germline V gene sequence: CDR1 SGHTA, CDR2 FQGNSA. This CDR3 has 15 amino acids. The CDR3: CASAKEGTRVQPQHF. CDR3 sequence (DNA): TGTGCCAGTGCTAAGGAGGGGACGAGGGTTCAGCCCCAGCATTTT.

This clonotype was observed many times. This rearrangement joins TRBV20-1 to TRBJ2-1; 10 bases map to TRBD1. CDR3 length equals 14 residues. V dropped 6 bases and J dropped 9; count of bases not matched to a gene: 11. Germline V gene sequence: CDR1 DFQATT, CDR2 SNEGSKA (reference sequence). The CDR3 DNA sequence: TGCAGTGCCCCCCGGGACAGGGGTCTTGGTGAGCAGTTCTTC. This encodes CSAPRDRGLGEQFF.

Comment on this clonotype: A much larger clonotype is one base distant, so this may be a read error. V and J are TRBV29-1 and TRBJ2-7; 9 positions match TRBD1. Germline V gene lookup returns CDR1 SQVTM and CDR2 ANQGSEA. The CDR3 covers 15 residues. V lost 7 bases to trimming and J lost 0 bases; unmatched junction nucleotides: 10. The CDR3 loop reads CSENLRDRASYEQYF. CDR3 in DNA: TGCAGCGAAAACCTCCGGGACAGGGCCTCCTACGAGCAGTACTTC.

This clonotype has a count of ten or more. The chain is built from TRBV29-1 and TRBJ2-7; TRBD1 matches 9 bases. This CDR3 is 15 amino acids long. The germline CDR1 and CDR2 sequences are SQVTM and ANQGSEA. The V and J ends lost 5 bases and 5 bases, in that order; junction bases with no gene match: 13. This chain's CDR3 is CSVRFYRGRQNEQYF. The CDR3 DNA reads as TGCAGCGTTCGGTTTTACAGGGGGCGTCAAAACGAGCAGTACTTC.

The DNA of the CDR3 is TGTGCCAGCAGTTCCTACCCCAACTCCGGGGAGCAGTTCTTC. It specifies CASSSYPNSGEQFF. The chain joins TRBV12-3 or TRBV12-4 to TRBJ2-1, with D hard to call. Trimming cost V 4 bases and J 10 bases, with 17 bases left between them. CDR3 length: 14 amino acids.

This clonotype was recorded many times. The rearrangement joins TRBV11-2 to TRBJ2-2; D gene unclear. Deletions cut 2 bases from V and 6 bases from J, with 7 bases between. The CDR3 is made up of 13 amino acids. Germline assignment: CDR1 SGHAT and CDR2 FQNNGV. Here the CDR3 DNA reads TGTGCCAGCAGCTTATCAGTTCCCGGGGAGCTGTTTTTT. Amino acid sequence: CASSLSVPGELFF.